This T cell receptor (beta chain) was identified in a study of T cells after yellow fever vaccination. Study-level results: Detected again after the booster were most primary-vaccination clones, at 95% to 98% CD4 and 88% CD8.

The CDR3 extends over 16 amino acids. CDR1 is MDHEN, CDR2 SYDVKM, per germline. Trimming stripped 2 bases from V and 4 bases from J, with 15 bases between. This clonotype appeared many times. Its antigen is unknown. TCRdb used MiXCR to reprocess the 5' RACE reads, holding one entry per CDR3 protein. The sample contains about 340,000 distinct CDR3 sequences, roughly 4% of which appear only once. V and J are TRBV28 and TRBJ1-5, with D possibly TRBD1 on 5 matching bases. This clonotype originated in a young man who received the YFV17D yellow fever vaccine. The starting material was PBMCs, obtained 5 days after the yellow fever booster vaccination. The CDR3 DNA follows: TGTGCCAGCAGTTTAGGGCAGGGATCTGCGAATCAGCCCCAGCATTTT. Residues: CASSLGQGSANQPQHF.